This T cell receptor beta chain was sequenced in a study of blood T cells in healthy people across ages. Peripheral blood from each donor was collected in a volume of roughly 9.8 milliliters. In germline, CDR1 is MNHNY, CDR2 SVGAGI (reference sequence). This CDR3 has 18 residues. J gave up 1 base and V 6 bases, and 11 bases lay outside the gene matches. This clonotype has a count of ten or more. Together with a sample-barcoded 5' primer, a J-beta primer mix was included in a second PCR lasting about 6 to 11 cycles. TCRdb passed the 5' RACE reads through MiXCR, listing each CDR3 protein once. The sample lists around 800,000 distinct CDR3 sequences; 40% to 50% were seen once.

Source material: blood. The sequence came from a man aged 60 to 75 in good health. The chain carries TRBV6-6 and TRBJ2-1; 11 bases are shared with TRBD2. CDR3 bases: TGTGCCAGCAGCCCCGGCCGACTAGCGGGGAGATCCTACAATGAGCAGTTCTTC. Protein: CASSPGRLAGRSYNEQFF.